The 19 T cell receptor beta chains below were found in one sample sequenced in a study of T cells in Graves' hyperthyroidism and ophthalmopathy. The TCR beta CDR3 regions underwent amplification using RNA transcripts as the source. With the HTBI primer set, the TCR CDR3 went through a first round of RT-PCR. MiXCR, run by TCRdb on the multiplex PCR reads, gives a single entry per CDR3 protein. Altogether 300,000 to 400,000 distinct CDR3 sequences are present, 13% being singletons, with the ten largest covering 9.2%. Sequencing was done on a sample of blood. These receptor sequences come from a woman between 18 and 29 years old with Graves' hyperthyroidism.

CDR3 nucleotide sequence: TGTGCCAGCAGTACCCTCTCTGGGGCCAACGTCCTGACTTTC. Its translation: CASSTLSGANVLTF. The chain has TRBV27 and TRBJ2-6; D ambiguous. The CDR3 consists of 14 residues. V shed 5 bases and J shed 0 bases, with 5 bases lying between them. Germline-derived CDR1 and CDR2 are MNHEY and SMNVEV (reference sequence). Supplemented by reference TRBV27 and TRBJ2-6, the full variable domain reads EAQVTQNPRYLITVTGKKLTVTCSQNMNHEYMSWYRQDPGLGLRQIYYSMNVEVTDKGDVPEGYKVSRKEKRNFPLILESPSPNQTSLYFCASSTLSGANVLTFGAGSRLTVL.

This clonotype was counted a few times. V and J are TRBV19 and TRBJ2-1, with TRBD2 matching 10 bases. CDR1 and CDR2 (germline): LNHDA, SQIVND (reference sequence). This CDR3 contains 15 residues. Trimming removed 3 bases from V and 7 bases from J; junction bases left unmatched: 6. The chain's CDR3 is CASSIVAGGRNEQFF. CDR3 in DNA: TGTGCCAGTAGTATTGTAGCGGGAGGTAGGAATGAGCAGTTCTTC.

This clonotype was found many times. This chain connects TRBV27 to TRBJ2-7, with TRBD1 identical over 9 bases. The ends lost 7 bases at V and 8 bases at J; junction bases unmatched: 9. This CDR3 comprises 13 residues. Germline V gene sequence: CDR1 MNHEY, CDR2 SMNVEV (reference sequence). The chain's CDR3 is CASTGDREIQQYF. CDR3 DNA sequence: TGTGCCAGCACCGGGGACAGGGAGATCCAGCAGTACTTC.

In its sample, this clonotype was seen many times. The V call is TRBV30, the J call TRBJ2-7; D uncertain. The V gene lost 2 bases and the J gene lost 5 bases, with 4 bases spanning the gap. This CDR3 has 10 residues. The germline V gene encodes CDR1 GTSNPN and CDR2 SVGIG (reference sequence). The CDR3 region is CAWSTHEQYF. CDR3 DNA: TGTGCCTGGAGTACCCACGAGCAGTACTTC.

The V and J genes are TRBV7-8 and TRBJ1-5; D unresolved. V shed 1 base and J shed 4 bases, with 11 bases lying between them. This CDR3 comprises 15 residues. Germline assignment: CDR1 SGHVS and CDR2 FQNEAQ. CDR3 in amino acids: CASSLGAQGNQPQHF. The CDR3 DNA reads TGTGCCAGCAGCTTAGGGGCTCAAGGTAATCAGCCCCAGCATTTT. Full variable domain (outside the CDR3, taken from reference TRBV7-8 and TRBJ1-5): GAGVSQSPRYKVAKRGQDVALRCDPISGHVSLFWYQQALGQGPEFLTYFQNEAQLDKSGLPSDRFFAERPEGSVSTLKIQRTQQEDSAVYLCASSLGAQGNQPQHFGDGTRLSIL.

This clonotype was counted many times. The chain's CDR3 is CASSFRGSGSNSYEQYF. CDR3 nucleotide sequence: TGTGCCAGCAGTTTCCGTGGGAGCGGGAGTAACTCCTACGAGCAGTACTTC. V gene TRBV27 combines with J gene TRBJ2-7, with TRBD2 matching 8 bases. V trimming: 3 bases; J trimming: 0 bases; junction bases outside the gene matches: 10. Germline assignment: CDR1 MNHEY and CDR2 SMNVEV (reference sequence). This CDR3 spans 17 amino acids.

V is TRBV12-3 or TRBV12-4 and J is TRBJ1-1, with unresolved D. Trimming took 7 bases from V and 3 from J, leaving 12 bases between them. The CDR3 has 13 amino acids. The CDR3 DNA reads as TGTGCCAGCACCCTCGAGACACACACTGAAGCTTTCTTT. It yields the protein CASTLETHTEAFF.

CDR3: CASSLSYTYEQYF. For the CDR3, the DNA is TGTGCCAGCAGCTTGAGTTATACCTACGAGCAGTACTTC. The chain combines TRBV5-5 with TRBJ2-7; no clear D. CDR3 size: 13 residues. Germline assignment: CDR1 SGHKS and CDR2 YYEKEE (reference sequence). Trimming stripped 1 base from V and 2 bases from J, with 7 bases between.

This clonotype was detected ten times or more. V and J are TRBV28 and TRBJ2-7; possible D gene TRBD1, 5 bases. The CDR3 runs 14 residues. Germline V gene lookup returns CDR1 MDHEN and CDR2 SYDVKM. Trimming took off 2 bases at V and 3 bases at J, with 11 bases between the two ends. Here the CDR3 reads CASSLQGSLYEQYF. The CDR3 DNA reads TGTGCCAGCAGTTTACAGGGCAGCCTCTACGAGCAGTACTTC.

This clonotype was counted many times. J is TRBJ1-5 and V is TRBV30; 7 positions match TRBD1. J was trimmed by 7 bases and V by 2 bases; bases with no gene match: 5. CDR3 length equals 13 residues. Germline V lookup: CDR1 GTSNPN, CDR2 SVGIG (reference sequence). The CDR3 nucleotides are TGTGCCTGGAGTCTACAGGGGAGACAGCCCCAGCATTTT. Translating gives CAWSLQGRQPQHF.

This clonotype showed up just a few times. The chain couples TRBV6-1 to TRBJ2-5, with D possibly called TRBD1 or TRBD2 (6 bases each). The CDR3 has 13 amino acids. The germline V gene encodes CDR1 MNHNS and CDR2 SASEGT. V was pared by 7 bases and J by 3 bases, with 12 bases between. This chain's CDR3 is CASTYREEETQYF. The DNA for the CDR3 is TGTGCCAGCACATACAGGGAGGAAGAGACCCAGTACTTC.

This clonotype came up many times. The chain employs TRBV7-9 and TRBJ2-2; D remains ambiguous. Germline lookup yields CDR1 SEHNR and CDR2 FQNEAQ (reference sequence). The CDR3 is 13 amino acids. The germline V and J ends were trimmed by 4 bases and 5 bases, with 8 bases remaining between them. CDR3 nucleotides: TGTGCCAGCAGCTCTCGGGTAACCGGGGAGCTGTTTTTT. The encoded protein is CASSSRVTGELFF.

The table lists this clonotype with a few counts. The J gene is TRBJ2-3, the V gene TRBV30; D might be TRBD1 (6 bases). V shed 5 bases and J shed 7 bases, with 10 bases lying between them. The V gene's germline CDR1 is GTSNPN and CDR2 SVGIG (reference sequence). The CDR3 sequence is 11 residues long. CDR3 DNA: TGTGCCTGGTCTAGGGGGAATACGCAGTATTTT. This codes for CAWSRGNTQYF.

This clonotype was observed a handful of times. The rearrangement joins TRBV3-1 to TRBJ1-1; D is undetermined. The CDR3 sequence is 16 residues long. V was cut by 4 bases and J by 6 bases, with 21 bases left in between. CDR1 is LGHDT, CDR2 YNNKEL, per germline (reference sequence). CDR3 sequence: CASSPRGRQIRSEAFF. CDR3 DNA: TGTGCCAGCAGCCCCCGAGGCAGGCAGATTCGTTCTGAAGCTTTCTTT.

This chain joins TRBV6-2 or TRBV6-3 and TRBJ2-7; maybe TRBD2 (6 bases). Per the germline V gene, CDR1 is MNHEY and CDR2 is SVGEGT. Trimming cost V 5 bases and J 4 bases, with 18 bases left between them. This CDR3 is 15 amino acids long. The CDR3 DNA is TGTGCCAGCAGTAACGTTCATGGAGGGAAATACGAGCAGTACTTC. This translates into CASSNVHGGKYEQYF.

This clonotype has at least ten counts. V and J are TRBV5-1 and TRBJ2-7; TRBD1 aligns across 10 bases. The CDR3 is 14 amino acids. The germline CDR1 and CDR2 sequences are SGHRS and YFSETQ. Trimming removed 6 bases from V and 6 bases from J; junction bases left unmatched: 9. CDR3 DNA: TGCGCCAGCAAAATCGGGACAGGGGTGAGCGAGCAGTACTTC. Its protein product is CASKIGTGVSEQYF.

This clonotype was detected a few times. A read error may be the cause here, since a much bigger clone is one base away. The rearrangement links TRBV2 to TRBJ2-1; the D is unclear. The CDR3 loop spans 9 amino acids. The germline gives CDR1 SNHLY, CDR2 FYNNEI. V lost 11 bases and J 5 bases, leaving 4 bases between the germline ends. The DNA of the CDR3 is TGTGCCGGCAACAATGAGCAGTTCTTC. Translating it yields CAGNNEQFF.

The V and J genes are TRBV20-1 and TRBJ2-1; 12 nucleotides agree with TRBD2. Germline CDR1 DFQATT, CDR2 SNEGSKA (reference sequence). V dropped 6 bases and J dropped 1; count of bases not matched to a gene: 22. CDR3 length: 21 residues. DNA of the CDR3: TGCAGTGCCCCCTACCCCCTCTCTAGCGGGAGGGCCGTTTTTTCCTACAATGAGCAGTTCTTC. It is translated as CSAPYPLSSGRAVFSYNEQFF.

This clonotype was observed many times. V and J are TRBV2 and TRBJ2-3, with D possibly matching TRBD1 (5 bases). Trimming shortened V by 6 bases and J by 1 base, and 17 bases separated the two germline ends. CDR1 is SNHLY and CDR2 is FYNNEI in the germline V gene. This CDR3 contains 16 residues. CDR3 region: CASRDLGQTRTDTQYF. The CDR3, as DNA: TGTGCCAGCAGAGACCTCGGACAAACCCGCACAGATACGCAGTATTTT.